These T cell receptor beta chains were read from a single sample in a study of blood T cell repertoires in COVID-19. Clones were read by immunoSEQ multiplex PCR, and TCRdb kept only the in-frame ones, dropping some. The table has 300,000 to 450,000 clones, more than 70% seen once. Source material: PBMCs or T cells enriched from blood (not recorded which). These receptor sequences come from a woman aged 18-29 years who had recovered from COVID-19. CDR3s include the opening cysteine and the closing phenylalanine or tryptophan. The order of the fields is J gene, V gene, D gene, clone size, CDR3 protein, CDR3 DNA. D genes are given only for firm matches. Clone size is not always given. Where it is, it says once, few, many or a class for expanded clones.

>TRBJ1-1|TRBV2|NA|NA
CASSGHRAKGTEAFF
TGTGCCAGCAGTGGCCACAGGGCGAAGGGCACTGAAGCTTTCTTT
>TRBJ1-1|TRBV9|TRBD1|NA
CASSAGLEMMGAGGTEAFF
TGTGCCAGCAGCGCCGGACTCGAAATGATGGGAGCAGGGGGCACTGAAGCTTTCTTT
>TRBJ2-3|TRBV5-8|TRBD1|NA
CASSSGTGVVADTQYF
TGTGCCAGCAGCTCCGGGACAGGGGTAGTCGCAGATACGCAGTATTTT
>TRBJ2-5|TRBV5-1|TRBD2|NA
CASSSGLAGRRETQYF
TGCGCCAGCAGCTCAGGTCTAGCGGGGAGGCGAGAGACCCAGTACTTC
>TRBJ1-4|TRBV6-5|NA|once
CASSYSYSPGYEKLFF
TGTGCCAGCAGTTACTCCTACAGCCCGGGGTATGAAAAACTGTTTTTT
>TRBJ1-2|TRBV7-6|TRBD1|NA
CASSPTGTGEGYTF
TGTGCCAGCAGCCCAACGGGGACAGGGGAAGGCTACACCTTC
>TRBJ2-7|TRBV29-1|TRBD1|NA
CSVGDRYEQYF
TGCAGCGTTGGGGACAGATACGAGCAGTACTTC
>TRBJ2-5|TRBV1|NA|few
CTSSQDRSSGGEETQYF
TGCACCAGCAGCCAAGATCGAAGTAGCGGGGGGGAAGAGACCCAGTACTTC
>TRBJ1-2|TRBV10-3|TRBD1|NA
CATIGTDRGKGGYTF
TGTGCCACCATAGGTACCGACAGGGGGAAAGGGGGCTACACCTTC
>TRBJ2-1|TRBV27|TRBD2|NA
CASSSGLSIWDEQFF
TGTGCCAGCAGTTCGGGACTATCGATATGGGATGAGCAGTTCTTC
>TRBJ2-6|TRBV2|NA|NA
CASSSDRYSGANVLTF
TGTGCCAGCAGCTCCGACAGATACTCTGGGGCCAACGTCCTGACTTTC
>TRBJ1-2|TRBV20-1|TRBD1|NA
CSASPQGAGYGYTF
TGCAGTGCTAGTCCGCAGGGGGCGGGCTATGGCTACACCTTC
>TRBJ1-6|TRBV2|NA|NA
CASSPPAGGSNSPLHF
TGTGCCAGCAGCCCTCCAGCGGGGGGAAGTAATTCACCCCTCCACTTT
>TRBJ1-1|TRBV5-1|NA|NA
CASSLDGQLNTEAFF
TGCGCCAGCAGCTTGGATGGGCAGCTAAACACTGAAGCTTTCTTT
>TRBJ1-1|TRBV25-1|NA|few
CASSDSPWTEGNTEAFF
TGTGCCAGCAGTGACTCCCCGTGGACAGAGGGGAACACTGAAGCTTTCTTT
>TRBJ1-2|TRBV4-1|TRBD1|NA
CASSPGTGTNYGYTF
TGCGCCAGCAGCCCCGGGACAGGGACTAACTATGGCTACACCTTC
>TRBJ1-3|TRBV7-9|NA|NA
CASSSDLSGNTIYF
TGTGCCAGCAGCTCAGATCTCTCTGGAAACACCATATATTTT
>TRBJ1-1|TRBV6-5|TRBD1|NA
CASSFNGQGGTEAFF
TGTGCCAGCAGTTTCAACGGACAGGGCGGCACTGAAGCTTTCTTT
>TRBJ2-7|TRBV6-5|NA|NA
CASSYRETYEQYF
TGTGCCAGCAGTTACAGGGAGACCTACGAGCAGTACTTC
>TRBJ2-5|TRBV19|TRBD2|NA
CASSTSGGSWETQYF
TGTGCCAGTAGTACTAGCGGAGGCTCGTGGGAGACCCAGTACTTC
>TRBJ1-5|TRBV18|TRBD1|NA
CASSPGTGNYPQHF
TGTGCCAGCTCACCGGGGACAGGGAATTACCCCCAGCATTTT
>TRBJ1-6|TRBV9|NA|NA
CASSVAVLSPLHF
TGTGCCAGCAGCGTAGCAGTTCTTTCACCCCTCCACTTT